The sequence of this TCR beta chain was determined in a study of neurological immune-mediated disorders. This clonotype was detected many times. What it binds is unknown. The method for making cDNA was 5'RACE, and it used 10-nucleotide random UMIs. Using its own MiXCR run on the 5' RACE reads, TCRdb lists one record per CDR3 protein. The table shows 31,000 or so distinct CDR3 sequences, with around 4.5% occurring only once. From germline, CDR1 is SGHTA and CDR2 FQGNSA. This CDR3 is built from 20 residues. Trimming took 2 bases from V and 1 from J; bases not matched to a gene: 10. In Maryland, USA, blood bank volunteers were the healthy controls. Study-wide results and caveats: The greatest TCR clonal expansion occurred in HTLV-1-associated myelopathy and the least in multiple sclerosis, which fell below healthy controls.

The sequencing input was PBMCs. This sequence joins TRBV7-2 and TRBJ2-3; 15 bases fit TRBD2. This sequence was found in a man between 18 and 35 years old in good health. Here the CDR3 DNA reads TGTGCCAGCAGCTTACCTCTAGGACTAGCGGGGGGGCTTCGCACAGATACGCAGTATTTT. Protein sequence: CASSLPLGLAGGLRTDTQYF.